This is a list of T cell receptor beta chains from one sample in a study of regulatory T cells in long-lasting Graves disease. TCRdb re-analysed the multiplex PCR reads in MiXCR, keeping a single row per CDR3 protein. Seen here are about 620,000 distinct CDR3 sequences, 15% to 20% observed once, and the top ten hold around 19%. The same specimen was also included in a second study, on T cells in Graves' hyperthyroidism and ophthalmopathy.

The sample consisted of peripheral blood mononuclear cells (PBMCs), taken at new diagnosis, from a patient treated with antithyroid drugs. The receptor source for this set is a woman in her twenties or thirties with Graves disease. CDR3s include the opening cysteine and the closing phenylalanine or tryptophan. The D gene is left open where the match is weak. The listing skips clone size in some rows; elsewhere it reads once, few, many or a size class.

>TRBV28|TRBJ2-3|many|TRBD2
CASSLARLAGGPSSGYF
TGTGCCAGCAGTTTGGCTCGACTAGCGGGAGGGCCAAGCTCGGGGTATTTT
>TRBV20-1|TRBJ2-7|.|.
CSASREDEQYF
TGCAGTGCTAGCCGAGAGGACGAGCAGTACTTC
>TRBV12-3/TRBV12-4|TRBJ2-7|.|TRBD1
CASSLSYRGNYEQYF
TGTGCCAGCAGTTTGTCGTACAGGGGAAACTACGAGCAGTACTTC
>TRBV28|TRBJ1-2|many|.
CASKQGTYGYTF
TGTGCCAGCAAACAGGGTACCTATGGCTACACCTTC
>TRBV6-5|TRBJ2-7|many|.
CASSYRSPTYEQYF
TGTGCCAGCAGTTACAGGTCACCTACCTACGAGCAGTACTTC
>TRBV7-8|TRBJ1-6|.|.
CASSLVIGRGFSPLHF
TGTGCCAGCAGCTTAGTTATCGGCAGGGGCTTTTCACCCCTCCACTTT
>TRBV7-9|TRBJ2-1|few|TRBD2
CASSSKPRRLAGGFEQFF
TGTGCCAGCAGCTCCAAACCCCGCCGGCTAGCGGGAGGGTTTGAGCAGTTCTTC
>TRBV5-1|TRBJ2-7|once|TRBD2
CASSSTSGSSGLEQYF
TGCGCCAGCAGCTCTACTAGCGGGAGCAGCGGACTCGAGCAGTACTTC
>TRBV12-3/TRBV12-4|TRBJ2-5|many|TRBD1
CASSPGQGDMETQYF
TGTGCCAGCAGTCCCGGACAGGGGGATATGGAGACCCAGTACTTC
>TRBV9|TRBJ1-3|.|.
CASSVYEGTGNTIYF
TGTGCCAGCAGCGTATATGAAGGGACTGGTAACACCATATATTTT
>TRBV20-1|TRBJ1-1|many|TRBD1
CSAMGGGQGSFF
TGCAGTGCGATGGGGGGGGGACAGGGATCTTTCTTT
>TRBV19|TRBJ1-5|many|.
CASRRLYSNQPQHF
TGTGCCAGTCGGCGACTTTATAGCAATCAGCCCCAGCATTTT
>TRBV12-3/TRBV12-4|TRBJ2-2|few|.
CASKKGNTGELFF
TGTGCCAGCAAGAAGGGTAACACCGGGGAGCTGTTTTTT
>TRBV20-1|TRBJ1-4|many|.
CSARDYREEKLFF
TGCAGTGCTAGAGACTACAGGGAGGAAAAACTGTTTTTT
>TRBV29-1|TRBJ2-5|few|.
CSVENLLLPQETQYF
TGCAGCGTTGAAAACTTGCTGCTACCCCAAGAGACCCAGTACTTC